These 10 T cell receptor beta chains were all obtained from the same sample, sequenced in a study of glioma-infiltrating T cells. TCR alpha and beta CDR3 regions were amplified from RNA using iRepertoire nested multiplex PCR. TCRdb re-analysed the multiplex PCR reads in MiXCR, keeping a single row per CDR3 protein. This repertoire shows more than 110,000 distinct CDR3 sequences, more than 35% found once; its top ten account for about a fifth. What was sequenced was glioma tissue, nonneoplastic brain tissue, or PBMCs (not recorded which). These receptors were obtained from a human donor with low-grade glioma or glioblastoma, undergoing nonglioma brain surgery, or in good health (not recorded which).

This clonotype was recorded only once. The rearrangement uses TRBV28 and TRBJ1-2; D might be TRBD1 (6 bases). Per the germline V gene, CDR1 is MDHEN and CDR2 is SYDVKM. Deletions cut 6 bases from V and 8 bases from J, with 19 bases between. This CDR3 has 14 amino acids. This chain's CDR3 is CASSSTGSLFGYTF. CDR3 sequence (DNA): TGTGCCAGCAGCTCGACAGGTTCCTTATTCGGCTACACCTTC.

This clonotype was counted between two and nine times. CDR3 sequence reads: CASSPGWRGAYFEQFF. The CDR3 DNA sequence: TGTGCCAGCAGTCCCGGTTGGAGGGGGGCTTATTTTGAGCAGTTCTTC. This sequence joins TRBV6-1 and TRBJ2-1; D possibly uses TRBD1 or TRBD2 (6 bases each). Germline-derived CDR1 and CDR2 are MNHNS and SASEGT. Between the trimmed V and J ends, which lost 5 bases and 9 bases, there was a span of 23 bases. The CDR3 covers 16 residues.

The V gene is TRBV9, the J gene TRBJ2-1; 9 positions agree with TRBD1. The junction had 10 bases not matched to a gene; V was cut back by 4 bases and J by 8 bases. The CDR3 runs to 15 residues. Germline assignment: CDR1 SGDLS and CDR2 YYNGEE. The CDR3 region has the DNA TGTGCCAGCAGCTTGATGGGGACAGGGCGGCATGAGCAGTTCTTC. It specifies CASSLMGTGRHEQFF.

This clonotype was seen a handful of times. This chain connects TRBV15 to TRBJ2-7; D is unclear. The germline V gene encodes CDR1 LNHNV and CDR2 YYDKDF (reference sequence). The V and J ends lost 0 bases and 5 bases respectively, with 11 bases between them. The CDR3 contains 14 residues. The CDR3 nucleotides read TGTGCCACCAGCAGAGAGGACGTTAACGACGAGCAGTACTTC. It is translated as CATSREDVNDEQYF. The variable domain in full, with the rest retrieved from reference TRBV15 and TRBJ2-7, is DAMVIQNPRYQVTQFGKPVTLSCSQTLNHNVMYWYQQKSSQAPKLLFHYYDKDFNNEADTPDNFQSRRPNTSFCFLDIRSPGLGDTAMYLCATSREDVNDEQYFGPGTRLTVT.

This clonotype was recorded many times. DNA for the CDR3: TGTGCCAGCGAGAGCACAGATACGCAGTATTTT. This encodes CASESTDTQYF. The chain carries TRBV6-1 and TRBJ2-3; D gene unclear. Per germline, CDR1 MNHNS and CDR2 SASEGT. CDR3 size: 11 residues. Trimming removed 8 bases at V and 0 bases at J, with 3 bases between.

The V and J genes are TRBV19 and TRBJ1-4, with D unresolved. The V gene's germline CDR1 is LNHDA and CDR2 SQIVND (reference sequence). CDR3 length equals 14 residues. V gave up 6 bases and J gave up 0 bases, with 8 bases separating them. The CDR3 protein is CASSTVSTNEKLFF. The CDR3 bases are TGTGCCAGTAGCACAGTCTCAACTAATGAAAAACTGTTTTTT. Complete variable domain (other parts from reference TRBV19 and TRBJ1-4): DGGITQSPKYLFRKEGQNVTLSCEQNLNHDAMYWYRQDPGQGLRLIYYSQIVNDFQKGDIAEGYSVSREKKESFPLTVTSAQKNPTAFYLCASSTVSTNEKLFFGSGTQLSVL.

This clonotype has only a few counts. This rearrangement joins TRBV15 to TRBJ1-2; 7 nucleotides align to TRBD1. The V segment lost 1 base and the J segment 3 bases; nucleotides outside the gene matches: 8. The CDR3 is made up of 16 amino acids. Germline loops: CDR1 LNHNV, CDR2 YYDKDF (reference sequence). This CDR3 reads CATSRAPPQGDYGYTF. CDR3 sequence (DNA): TGTGCCACCAGCAGAGCCCCGCCTCAGGGGGACTATGGCTACACCTTC.

This clonotype occurred a few times. The chain employs TRBV27 and TRBJ2-7, with D possibly being TRBD1 (8 bases). The V end was cut by 5 bases, the J end by 2 bases, with 13 bases between. Germline V gene sequence: CDR1 MNHEY, CDR2 SMNVEV (reference sequence). The length of the CDR3 is 14 residues. CDR3 protein: CASSRTGRAYEQYF. CDR3 DNA sequence: TGTGCCAGCAGTCGGACAGGGAGGGCCTACGAGCAGTACTTC.

V is TRBV5-1 and J is TRBJ1-1; 7 bases match TRBD1. The CDR3 is 14 amino acids. Germline V CDR1 and CDR2: SGHRS, YFSETQ. J lost 6 bases, V lost 4 bases, and 9 bases had no gene match. DNA for the CDR3: TGCGCCAGCAGCCGCGGGACAGAGCACGCTGAAGCTTTCTTT. Translated: CASSRGTEHAEAFF. The whole variable domain, remainder taken from reference TRBV5-1 and TRBJ1-1, is KAGVTQTPRYLIKTRGQQVTLSCSPISGHRSVSWYQQTPGQGLQFLFEYFSETQRNKGNFPGRFSGRQFSNSRSEMNVSTLELGDSALYLCASSRGTEHAEAFFGQGTRLTVV.

This rearrangement joins TRBV28 to TRBJ1-5; D is uncertain. CDR1 and CDR2 (germline): MDHEN, SYDVKM. V shed 5 bases and J shed 1 base, with 21 bases lying between them. The CDR3 loop spans 18 amino acids. CDR3: CASSPPTLGELSNQPQHF. The CDR3 bases are TGTGCCAGCAGTCCGCCGACCCTCGGAGAGCTAAGCAATCAGCCCCAGCATTTT.